In its sample, the clone carrying this TCR beta chain was seen a few times. Its cognate antigen is unknown. Germline V gene sequence: CDR1 SQVTM, CDR2 ANQGSEA. The V gene end was trimmed by 8 bases and the J gene end by 2 bases; junction bases not matched to a gene: 7. This CDR3 contains 15 residues. Unique molecular identifiers were incorporated during preparation of the TCRbeta library. TCRdb re-called the PCR reads through MiXCR, storing one row per CDR3 protein. This table holds 130,000 to 150,000 distinct CDR3 sequences, about 9% found once. This record belongs to a study of T-cell reconstitution after alpha-beta-depleted transplantation in children. Whole-study findings and limits: Day-60 TCRbeta diversity that was high in some patients was derived from surviving recipient T cells and thymic progenitors. After one year, T-cell counts and TCRbeta diversity mostly came from new T cells. Approximately two months post-transplant, alpha-beta T cells reportedly originated from several hundred expanded graft clones.

The starting material was PBMCs, mostly from graft donor cells, obtained 180 days after TCRalphabeta/CD19-depleted stem cell transplant. This clonotype was sampled from a female patient between 2 and 15 years old who had a stem cell transplant for congenital amegakaryocytic thrombocytopenia, so the T cells may come from the graft donor. The chain carries TRBV29-1 and TRBJ2-5; 14 bases fit TRBD2. The CDR3 DNA reads as TGCAGCCCCCCGGGACTAGCGGGAGTGCAAGAGACCCAGTACTTC. Its protein product is CSPPGLAGVQETQYF.